The following is a T cell receptor (beta chain) sequence with its context. TCRdb re-derived calls from the 5' RACE reads in MiXCR, one entry per CDR3 protein. This table has around 250,000 distinct CDR3 sequences, 16% appearing once. These data originate in a study of T-cell memory formation after mild COVID-19. Sequenced: PBMCs or a T cell subset sorted from them (not recorded which). The sequence came from a man aged 18 to 35 who had mild COVID-19 (a few samples of this study predate the infection). Cell type and time point are not known.

This CDR3 is CASSLLTDNSPLHF. The DNA for the CDR3 is TGTGCCAGCAGCCTCTTGACGGATAATTCACCCCTCCACTTT. The chain joins TRBV3-1 to TRBJ1-6, with unresolved D. The CDR3 loop spans 14 amino acids. Trimming shortened V by 4 bases and J by 5 bases, and 9 bases separated the two germline ends. Germline loops: CDR1 LGHDT, CDR2 YNNKEL (reference sequence).